Below are 2 T cell receptor beta chains sequenced from a single sample in a study of shared clonotypes between healthy human individuals (dated by TCRdb to the early 2020s). Libraries were built with the immunoSEQ multiplex PCR assay. TCRdb holds this immuneACCESS table with in-frame rearrangements only. Some clones are missing; in checked studies, unresolved V genes explain under half, and the rest has no known cause. This sample is represented by roughly 490,000 clones; 70% to 80% of them were singletons. The top ten constitute more than 10% of the sample. The sample was PBMCs. The receptors originated from a woman in her 40s in good health. Some clones in this sample may be carry-over from other donors' samples.

This chain joins TRBV4-1 and TRBJ1-2; D might be TRBD1 (6 bases). This CDR3 region has 13 residues. The ends were cut back, 1 base at V and 7 bases at J, with 10 bases in the middle. Germline CDR1 reads MGHRA; CDR2 reads YSYEKL. The CDR3 region has the DNA TGCGCCAGCAGCCAAGTGGGGGCATTTGGCTACACCTTC. Translating it yields CASSQVGAFGYTF.

DNA for the CDR3: TGTGCCAGCAGCGTGGTTGGACTAGCGGGTACGGGGGAGACCCAGTACTTC. This translates into CASSVVGLAGTGETQYF. This chain uses TRBV9 with TRBJ2-7; 11 bases match TRBD2. TRBJ2-5 explains the end of the DNA better; the J call may be wrong. The germline CDR1 and CDR2 sequences are SGDLS and YYNGEE. The CDR3 has 17 residues.